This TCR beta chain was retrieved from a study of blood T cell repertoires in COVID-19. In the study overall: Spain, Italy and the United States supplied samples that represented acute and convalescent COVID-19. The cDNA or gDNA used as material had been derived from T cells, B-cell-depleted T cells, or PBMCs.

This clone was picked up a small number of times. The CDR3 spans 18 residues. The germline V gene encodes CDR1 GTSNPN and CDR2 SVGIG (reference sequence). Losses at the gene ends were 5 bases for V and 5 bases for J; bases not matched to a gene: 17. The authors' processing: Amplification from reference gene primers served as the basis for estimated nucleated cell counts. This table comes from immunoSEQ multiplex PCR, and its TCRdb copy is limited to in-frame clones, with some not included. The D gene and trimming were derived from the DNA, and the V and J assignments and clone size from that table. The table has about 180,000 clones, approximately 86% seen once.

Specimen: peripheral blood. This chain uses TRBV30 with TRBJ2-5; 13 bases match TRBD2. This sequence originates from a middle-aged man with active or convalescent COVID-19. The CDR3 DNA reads TGTGCCTGGTGCTCAGGGACTAGCGGGATTCGGCTATGGGAGACCCAGTACTTC. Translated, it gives CAWCSGTSGIRLWETQYF.